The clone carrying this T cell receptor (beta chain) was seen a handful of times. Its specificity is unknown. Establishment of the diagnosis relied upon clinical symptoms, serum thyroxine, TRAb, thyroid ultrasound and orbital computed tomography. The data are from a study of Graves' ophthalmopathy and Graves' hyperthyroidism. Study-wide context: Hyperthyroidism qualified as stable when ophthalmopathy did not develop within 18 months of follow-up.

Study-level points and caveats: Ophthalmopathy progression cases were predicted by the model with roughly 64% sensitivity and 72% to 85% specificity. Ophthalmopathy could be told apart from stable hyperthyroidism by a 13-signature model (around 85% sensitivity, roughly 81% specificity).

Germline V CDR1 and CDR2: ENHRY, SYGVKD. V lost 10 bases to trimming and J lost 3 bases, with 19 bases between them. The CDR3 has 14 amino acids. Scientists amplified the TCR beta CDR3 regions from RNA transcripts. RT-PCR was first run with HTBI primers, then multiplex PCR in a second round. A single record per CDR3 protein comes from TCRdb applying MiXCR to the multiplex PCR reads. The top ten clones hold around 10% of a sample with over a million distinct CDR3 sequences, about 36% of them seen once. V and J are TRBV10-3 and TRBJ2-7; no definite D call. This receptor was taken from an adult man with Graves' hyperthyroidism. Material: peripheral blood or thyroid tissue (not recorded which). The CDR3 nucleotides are TGTGCCACCCAAGTAGTGGGAACTTTCTACGAGCAGTACTTC. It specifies CATQVVGTFYEQYF.